These 8 T cell receptor beta chains were sequenced from one sample in a study of cytomegalovirus exposure and HLA in healthy donors. The PCR had 60 Vbeta and 13 Jbeta primers. TCRdb's copy holds only in-frame clones and misses some; the assay was immunoSEQ multiplex PCR. The sample shows about 190,000 clones, roughly 73% of them seen only once. The material sequenced was PBMCs. Source of these receptors: a young woman in good health and CMV-seropositive.

The rearrangement uses TRBV28 and TRBJ1-1; weak D call: TRBD1 (6 bases). V was shortened by 7 bases and J by 7 bases, with 10 bases between the two germline ends. The CDR3 sequence is 11 residues long. Germline V gene data show CDR1 as MDHEN and CDR2 as SYDVKM. CDR3 loop: CASIQGFEAFF. Written as DNA, the CDR3 is TGTGCCAGCATTCAGGGGTTTGAAGCTTTCTTT.

The chain links TRBV30 to TRBJ2-7; tentative D call: TRBD1 (6 bases). Deletions cut 2 bases from V and 1 base from J, with 18 bases between. CDR1 GTSNPN and CDR2 SVGIG come from the germline V gene (reference sequence). This CDR3 has 16 residues. CDR3 coding DNA: TGTGCCTGGAGTCCCAAGGATAAAACAGGGTCCTACGAGCAGTACTTC. Protein sequence: CAWSPKDKTGSYEQYF.

This clone was observed once. The V gene is TRBV11-2, the J gene TRBJ2-5, with 11 bases matching TRBD1. This CDR3 contains 15 residues. Trimming at V came to 7 bases and at J to 6 bases, leaving 10 bases not matched to a gene. CDR1 and CDR2 from the germline V gene are SGHAT and FQNNGV. In DNA, the CDR3 is TGTGCCAGCATCGCCGGGACAGGGGGGATGAAGACCCAGTACTTC. Amino acids: CASIAGTGGMKTQYF. The complete variable domain, with remaining parts taken from reference TRBV11-2 and TRBJ2-5, reads EAGVAQSPRYKIIEKRQSVAFWCNPISGHATLYWYQQILGQGPKLLIQFQNNGVVDDSQLPKDRFSAERLKGVDSTLKIQPAKLEDSAVYLCASIAGTGGMKTQYFGPGTRLLVL.

The chain carries TRBV7-2 and TRBJ1-6; a weak D match, TRBD1 (6 bases). The V gene lost 5 bases and the J gene lost 12 bases, with 20 bases spanning the gap. Germline CDR1 reads SGHTA; CDR2 reads FQGNSA. The length of the CDR3 is 15 residues. The CDR3: CASSLGKCRGLPLHF. DNA for the CDR3: TGTGCCAGCAGCCTAGGTAAGTGTAGGGGGTTACCCCTCCACTTT. The full variable domain, its missing parts supplied by reference TRBV7-2 and TRBJ1-6, is GAGVSQSPSNKVTEKGKDVELRCDPISGHTALYWYRQSLGQGLEFLIYFQGNSAPDKSGLPSDRFSAERTGGSVSTLTIQRTQQEDSAVYLCASSLGKCRGLPLHFGNGTRLTVT.

This clone was detected once. The chain carries TRBV4-1 and TRBJ1-1; 8 bases are shared with TRBD1. There are 19 residues in the CDR3. The V gene's germline CDR1 is MGHRA and CDR2 YSYEKL. Losses at the gene ends were 2 bases for V and 0 bases for J; bases not matched to a gene: 14. DNA of the CDR3: TGCGCCAGCAGCCAATGGCCTCAGGGGGCGAAACTAATGAACACTGAAGCTTTCTTT. Amino acid sequence: CASSQWPQGAKLMNTEAFF.

The chain uses TRBV5-4 and TRBJ2-1; a weak D match, TRBD1 (6 bases). The CDR3 loop spans 15 amino acids. V was clipped by 4 bases and J by 6 bases, with 17 bases between them. Germline V lookup: CDR1 SGHNT, CDR2 YYREEE (reference sequence). In nucleotides, the CDR3 is TGTGCCAGCAGCCACTGGTTACTAGGGGGCAATGAGCAGTTCTTC. It codes for CASSHWLLGGNEQFF.

The chain couples TRBV2 to TRBJ2-3, with 9 bases that match TRBD1. The CDR3 has 13 amino acids. Germline CDR1 is SNHLY and CDR2 is FYNNEI. Unmatched junction bases numbered 5, after V lost 8 bases and J lost 5 bases. CDR3 sequence (DNA): TGTGCCAGCTCAGGACAGGGGAGAGATACGCAGTATTTT. Its translation is CASSGQGRDTQYF.

The genes are TRBV30 and TRBJ1-2, with D perhaps matching TRBD1 (5 bases). The length of the CDR3 is 12 residues. The V and J ends lost 5 bases and 6 bases respectively, with 13 bases between them. The germline CDR1 and CDR2 sequences are GTSNPN and SVGIG (reference sequence). The CDR3 spells CAWGRGGDGYTF. For the CDR3, the DNA is TGTGCCTGGGGCCGGGGGGGGGATGGCTACACCTTC. Based on the CDR3 plus reference TRBV30 and TRBJ1-2, the full variable domain is SQTIHQWPATLVQPVGSPLSLECTVEGTSNPNLYWYRQAAGRGLQLLFYSVGIGQISSEVPQNLSASRPQDRQFILSSKKLLLSDSGFYLCAWGRGGDGYTFGSGTRLTVV.